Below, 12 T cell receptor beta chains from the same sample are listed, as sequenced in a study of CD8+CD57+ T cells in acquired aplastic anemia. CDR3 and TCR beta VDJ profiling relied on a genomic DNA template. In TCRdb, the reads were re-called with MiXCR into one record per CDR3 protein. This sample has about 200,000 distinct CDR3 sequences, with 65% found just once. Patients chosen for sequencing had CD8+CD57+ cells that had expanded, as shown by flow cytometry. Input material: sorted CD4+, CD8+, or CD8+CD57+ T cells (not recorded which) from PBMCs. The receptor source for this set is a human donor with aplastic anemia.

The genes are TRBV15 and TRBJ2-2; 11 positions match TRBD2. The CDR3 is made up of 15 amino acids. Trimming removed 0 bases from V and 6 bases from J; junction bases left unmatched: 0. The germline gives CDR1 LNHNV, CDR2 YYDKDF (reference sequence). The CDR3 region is CATSRDSGGAGELFF. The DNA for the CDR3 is TGTGCCACCAGCAGAGATAGCGGGGGGGCCGGGGAGCTGTTTTTT.

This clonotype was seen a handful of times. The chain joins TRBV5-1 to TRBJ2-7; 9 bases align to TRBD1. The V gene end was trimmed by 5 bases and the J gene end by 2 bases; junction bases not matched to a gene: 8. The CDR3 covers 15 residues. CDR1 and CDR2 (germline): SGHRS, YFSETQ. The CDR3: CASRSGQGIAYEQYF. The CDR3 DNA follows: TGCGCCAGCAGGTCCGGACAGGGGATAGCCTACGAGCAGTACTTC.

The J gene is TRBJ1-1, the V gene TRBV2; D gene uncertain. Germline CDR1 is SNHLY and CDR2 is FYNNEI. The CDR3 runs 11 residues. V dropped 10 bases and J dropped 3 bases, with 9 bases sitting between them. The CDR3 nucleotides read TGTGCCACCGCCTCGTACACTGAAGCTTTCTTT. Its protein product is CATASYTEAFF.

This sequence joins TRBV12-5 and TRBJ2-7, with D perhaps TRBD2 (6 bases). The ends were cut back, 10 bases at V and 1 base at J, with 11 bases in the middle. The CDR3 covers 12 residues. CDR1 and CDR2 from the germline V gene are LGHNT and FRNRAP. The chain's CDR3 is CATVDYSYEQYF. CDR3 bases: TGTGCTACCGTGGACTATTCCTACGAGCAGTACTTC.

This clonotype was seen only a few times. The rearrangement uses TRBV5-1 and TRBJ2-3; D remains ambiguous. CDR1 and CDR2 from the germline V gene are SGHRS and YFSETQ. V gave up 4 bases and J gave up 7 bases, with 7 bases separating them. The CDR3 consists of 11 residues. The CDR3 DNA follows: TGCGCCAGCAGCCAAGAGTATACGCAGTATTTT. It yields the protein CASSQEYTQYF.

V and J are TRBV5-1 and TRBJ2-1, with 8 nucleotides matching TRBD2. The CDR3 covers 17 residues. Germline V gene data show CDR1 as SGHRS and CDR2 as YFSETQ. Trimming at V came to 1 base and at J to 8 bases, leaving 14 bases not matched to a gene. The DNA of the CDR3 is TGCGCCAGCAGCTTGAGCTTCAGCGGGGGCTCGGTCGATGAGCAGTTCTTC. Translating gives CASSLSFSGGSVDEQFF.

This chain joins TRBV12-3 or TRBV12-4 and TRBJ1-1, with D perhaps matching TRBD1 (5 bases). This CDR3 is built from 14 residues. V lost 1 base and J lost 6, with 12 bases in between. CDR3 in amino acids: CASSLGARAAEAFF. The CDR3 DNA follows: TGTGCCAGCAGTTTAGGTGCCAGGGCCGCTGAAGCTTTCTTT.

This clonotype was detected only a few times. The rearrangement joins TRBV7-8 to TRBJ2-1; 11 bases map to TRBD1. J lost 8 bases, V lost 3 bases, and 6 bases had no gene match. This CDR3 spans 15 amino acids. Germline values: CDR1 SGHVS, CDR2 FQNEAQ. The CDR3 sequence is CASSLDRGPYYEQFF. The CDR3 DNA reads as TGTGCCAGCAGCTTGGACAGGGGGCCTTACTATGAGCAGTTCTTC.

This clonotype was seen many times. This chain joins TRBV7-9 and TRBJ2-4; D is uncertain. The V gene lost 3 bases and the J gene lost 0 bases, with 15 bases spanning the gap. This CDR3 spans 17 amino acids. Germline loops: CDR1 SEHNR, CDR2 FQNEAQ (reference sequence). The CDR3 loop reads CASSFTRADLAKNIQYF. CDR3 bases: TGTGCCAGCAGCTTTACAAGGGCGGATTTAGCCAAAAACATTCAGTACTTC. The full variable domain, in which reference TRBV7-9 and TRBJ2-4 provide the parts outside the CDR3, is DTGVSQNPRHKITKRGQNVTFRCDPISEHNRLYWYRQTLGQGPEFLTYFQNEAQLEKSRLLSDRFSAERPKGSFSTLEIQRTEQGDSAMYLCASSFTRADLAKNIQYFGAGTRLSVL.

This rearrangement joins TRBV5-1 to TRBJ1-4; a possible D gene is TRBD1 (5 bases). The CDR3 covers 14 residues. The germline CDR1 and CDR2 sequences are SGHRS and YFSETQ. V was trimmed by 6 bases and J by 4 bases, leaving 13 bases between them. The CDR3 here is CASTLGQGNEKLFF. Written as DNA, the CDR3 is TGCGCCAGCACCCTGGGTCAGGGTAATGAAAAACTGTTTTTT.

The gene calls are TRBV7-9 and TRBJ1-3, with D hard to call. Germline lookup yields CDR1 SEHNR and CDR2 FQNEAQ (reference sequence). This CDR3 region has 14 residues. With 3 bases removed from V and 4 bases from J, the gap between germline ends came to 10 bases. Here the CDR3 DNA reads TGTGCCAGCAGCTTTCTTAATACCGGAAACACCATATATTTT. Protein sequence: CASSFLNTGNTIYF.

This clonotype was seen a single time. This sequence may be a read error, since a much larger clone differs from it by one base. CDR3 region: CASSPTWPKEAQYF. Here the CDR3 DNA reads TGTGCCAGCAGCCCGACCTGGCCGAAAGAGGCCCAGTACTTC. V usage is TRBV7-9 and J usage is TRBJ2-5; no definite D call. Looked up from germline, CDR1 is SEHNR and CDR2 is FQNEAQ (reference sequence). This CDR3 has 14 residues.